The 28 T cell receptor beta chains reported below all come from one sample, sequenced in a study of blood T cell repertoires in COVID-19. Profiled with immunoSEQ multiplex PCR; TCRdb holds only in-frame clones, not every one. The sample has 150,000 or so clones, 85% to 95% seen once. Sequenced material: peripheral blood. The receptors were sampled from a woman aged 50 to 65 with acute or convalescent COVID-19.

This chain links TRBV28 with TRBJ2-7, with 9 bases identical to TRBD2. Germline lookup yields CDR1 MDHEN and CDR2 SYDVKM. This CDR3 contains 14 residues. The V segment lost 3 bases and the J segment 6 bases; nucleotides outside the gene matches: 6. The CDR3 protein is CASSFGLAGSEQYF. CDR3 coding DNA: TGTGCCAGCAGTTTCGGTCTAGCGGGAAGCGAGCAGTACTTC.

V is TRBV14 and J is TRBJ1-2, with 7 bases matching TRBD1. The CDR3 sequence is 14 residues long. V shed 4 bases and J 6 bases; nucleotides not matched to a gene: 8. The germline V gene has CDR1 SGHDN and CDR2 FVKESK. Written as DNA, the CDR3 is TGTGCCAGCAGCCCAACAACAGGGGTCAATGGCTACACCTTC. Amino acid sequence: CASSPTTGVNGYTF.

V is TRBV5-8 and J is TRBJ1-4; D possibly corresponds to TRBD1 (5 bases). Trimming pared 4 bases from V and 6 bases from J, leaving 19 bases between. The CDR3 length is 16 residues. Germline assignment: CDR1 SGHTS and CDR2 YDEGEE. CDR3 in amino acids: CASSRRPGLEDEKLFF. CDR3 nucleotide sequence: TGTGCCAGCAGCAGAAGGCCGGGACTCGAAGATGAAAAACTGTTTTTT.

The count of this clone is one. This sequence joins TRBV7-2 and TRBJ1-1, with D hard to call. CDR1 is SGHTA, CDR2 FQGNSA, per germline. V was shortened by 6 bases and J by 6 bases, with 14 bases between the two germline ends. The CDR3 is made up of 13 amino acids. CDR3 coding DNA: TGTGCCAGCAGGATTCAGGATACCCCTGAAGCTTTCTTT. The encoded protein is CASRIQDTPEAFF.

The chain links TRBV7-2 to TRBJ2-1; 10 bases line up with TRBD2. Germline-derived CDR1 and CDR2 are SGHTA and FQGNSA. The V gene end was trimmed by 4 bases and the J gene end by 3 bases; junction bases not matched to a gene: 9. The length of the CDR3 is 17 residues. The CDR3 DNA sequence: TGTGCCAGCAGCTCATTAACTAGCGGGATACACTACAATGAGCAGTTCTTC. Encoded protein: CASSSLTSGIHYNEQFF.

The chain carries TRBV7-9 and TRBJ1-5; 7 nucleotides align to TRBD1. This CDR3 has 14 amino acids. Germline trimming cut 5 bases from V and 4 bases from J; bases unmatched to any gene: 5. In germline, CDR1 is SEHNR, CDR2 FQNEAQ (reference sequence). The CDR3 nucleotides are TGTGCCAGCAGCCTAGGGACAGAGAATCAGCCCCAGCATTTT. Protein product: CASSLGTENQPQHF.

This clone has only a few counts. This rearrangement joins TRBV14 to TRBJ2-7; a weak D match, TRBD2 (6 bases). CDR3 length: 15 amino acids. The germline V gene encodes CDR1 SGHDN and CDR2 FVKESK. V dropped 4 bases and J dropped 3 bases, with 16 bases sitting between them. The CDR3 sequence is CASSRGSPGDYEQYF. For the CDR3, the DNA is TGTGCCAGCAGCCGAGGGAGCCCGGGGGACTACGAGCAGTACTTC.

The chain joins TRBV2 to TRBJ1-4; 8 nucleotides line up with TRBD1. The germline V gene encodes CDR1 SNHLY and CDR2 FYNNEI. The CDR3 length is 15 residues. The J segment lost 7 bases and the V segment lost 6 bases, leaving 10 bases of the junction unmatched. The CDR3 loop is CASSPEGQDSEKLFF. The CDR3 region has the DNA TGTGCCAGCAGCCCCGAGGGACAGGATAGTGAAAAACTGTTTTTT.

The chain couples TRBV10-3 to TRBJ1-1; no clear D gene. The CDR3 runs to 13 residues. The germline V and J ends were trimmed by 5 bases and 0 bases, with 7 bases remaining between them. Germline V gives CDR1 ENHRY, CDR2 SYGVKD. The CDR3 DNA reads TGTGCCATCAGTCCTACTTTGAACACTGAAGCTTTCTTT. Its protein is CAISPTLNTEAFF.

The chain links TRBV5-1 to TRBJ1-3; 10 bases align to TRBD1. CDR3 length: 14 amino acids. Germline values: CDR1 SGHRS, CDR2 YFSETQ. V lost 4 bases to trimming and J lost 8 bases; unmatched junction nucleotides: 6. CDR3 in amino acids: CASSPGTGVDTIYF. The CDR3 nucleotides are TGCGCCAGCAGCCCGGGGACAGGGGTCGACACCATATATTTT.

The genes are TRBV14 and TRBJ1-2, with no clear D. Per the germline V gene, CDR1 is SGHDN and CDR2 is FVKESK. With 2 bases removed from V and 3 bases from J, the gap between germline ends came to 10 bases. CDR3 size: 14 residues. This chain's CDR3 is CASSQRPDYYGYTF. In DNA, the CDR3 is TGTGCCAGCAGCCAACGACCCGACTACTATGGCTACACCTTC.

This clone is a singleton in its sample. This chain connects TRBV21-1 to TRBJ2-2; the table assigns TRBD2, which was not confirmed against the DNA. TRBV21-1 is a pseudogene locus. The CDR3 contains 16 residues. The CDR3 spells CASEVRCVPNHGELFF. The CDR3 region has the DNA TGTGCCAGCGAAGTTCGCTGCGTCCCCAACCACGGGGAGCTGTTTTTT.

The chain uses TRBV5-4 and TRBJ2-1; 7 positions match TRBD2. This CDR3 contains 15 residues. With 4 bases clipped from V and 8 bases from J, the junction kept 12 bases outside the gene matches. Germline V gene data show CDR1 as SGHNT and CDR2 as YYREEE (reference sequence). CDR3 loop: CASSTTSAFGDEQFF. In DNA form, the CDR3 reads TGTGCCAGCAGCACCACTAGCGCCTTTGGGGATGAGCAGTTCTTC.

The J gene is TRBJ1-2, the V gene TRBV3-1 (or the pseudogene TRBV3-2), with TRBD1 identical over 8 bases. This CDR3 region has 15 residues. Germline-derived CDR1 and CDR2 are LGHDT and YNNKEL (reference sequence). V shed 4 bases, J shed 2 bases, and the junction held 6 bases outside the gene matches. The CDR3 coding sequence is TGTGCCAGCAGCCTTTCCCGGACAGGGAACTATGGCTACACCTTC. This encodes CASSLSRTGNYGYTF.

In this sample, this clone turned up a few times. The chain couples TRBV4-3 to TRBJ1-1; tentative D call: TRBD1 (5 bases). Germline V gives CDR1 LGHNA, CDR2 YSLEER. Trimming removed 0 bases from V and 1 base from J, with 12 bases in between. CDR3 length equals 16 residues. CDR3 sequence reads: CASSQDLTGWNTEAFF. In DNA, the CDR3 is TGCGCCAGCAGCCAAGATCTTACAGGTTGGAACACTGAAGCTTTCTTT.

This chain uses TRBV19 with TRBJ1-5; D uncertain. This CDR3 contains 14 residues. Trimming took off 2 bases at V and 5 bases at J, with 10 bases between the two ends. Germline CDR1 LNHDA, CDR2 SQIVND (reference sequence). The CDR3 DNA is TGTGCCAGTAGTATATCGGAGTTCGATCAGCCCCAGCATTTT. It codes for CASSISEFDQPQHF.

The V and J genes are TRBV20-1 and TRBJ2-1; D might be TRBD2 (5 bases). V lost 3 bases and J lost 6, with 12 bases in between. The CDR3 contains 13 residues. From germline, CDR1 is DFQATT and CDR2 SNEGSKA (reference sequence). As DNA, the CDR3 is TGCAGTGCTAGTCCCCCAACTAGCAATGAGCAGTTCTTC. Protein: CSASPPTSNEQFF.

V gene TRBV3-1 (or the pseudogene TRBV3-2) combines with J gene TRBJ2-5, with a tentative D call TRBD2 (5 bases). Germline CDR1 is LGHDT and CDR2 is YNNKEL (reference sequence). V was cut by 5 bases and J by 1 base, with 14 bases left in between. The CDR3 is made up of 15 amino acids. CDR3 sequence reads: CASSFPPAGQETQYF. CDR3 bases: TGTGCCAGCAGCTTTCCCCCTGCGGGCCAAGAGACCCAGTACTTC.

The CDR3 region is CASSELGQGRTF. As DNA, the CDR3 is TGTGCCAGCAGTGAATTGGGACAGGGGAGGACCTTC. The V gene is TRBV2, the J gene TRBJ1-2, with TRBD1 identical over 10 bases. CDR1 and CDR2 from the germline V gene are SNHLY and FYNNEI. The CDR3 sequence is 12 residues long. J lost 14 bases, V lost 2 bases, and 5 bases had no gene match. The whole variable domain, filled in from reference TRBV2 and TRBJ1-2, reads EPEVTQTPSHQVTQMGQEVILRCVPISNHLYFYWYRQILGQKVEFLVSFYNNEISEKSEIFDDQFSVERPDGSNFTLKIRSTKLEDSAMYFCASSELGQGRTFGSGTRLTVV.

This chain connects TRBV25-1 to TRBJ2-7; D uncertain. This CDR3 is 13 amino acids long. Germline values: CDR1 MGHDK, CDR2 SYGVNS. Trimming left V 2 bases short and J 2 bases short, with 7 bases between. The CDR3 is CASSEEQTYEQYF. Here the CDR3 DNA reads TGTGCCAGCAGTGAAGAACAGACCTACGAGCAGTACTTC.

The chain has TRBV7-8 and TRBJ2-2; TRBD1 is a possible D gene (5 bases). V dropped 5 bases and J dropped 6 bases, with 10 bases sitting between them. The CDR3 consists of 13 residues. Germline V gene data show CDR1 as SGHVS and CDR2 as FQNEAQ. The CDR3 region is CASSISRAGELFF. The CDR3 coding sequence is TGTGCCAGCAGCATCTCCAGGGCCGGGGAGCTGTTTTTT.

The chain couples TRBV7-3 to TRBJ2-7, with 9 nucleotides matching TRBD2. Looked up from germline, CDR1 is SGHTA and CDR2 is FQGTGA. This CDR3 is 13 amino acids long. Germline trimming cut 5 bases from V and 5 bases from J; bases unmatched to any gene: 4. CDR3: CASSISGSDEQYF. The CDR3 region has the DNA TGTGCCAGCAGCATTAGCGGGAGCGACGAGCAGTACTTC.

The rearrangement uses TRBV23-1 and TRBJ2-5; 9 bases line up with TRBD1. TRBV23-1 is identified as an open reading frame with a role that is uncertain. V was pared by 2 bases and J by 4 bases, with 11 bases of the junction left unmatched. This CDR3 is built from 17 residues. CDR3 protein: CASSQPRGTGFVETQYF. DNA of the CDR3: TGCGCCAGCAGTCAACCCAGGGGGACAGGGTTTGTAGAGACCCAGTACTTC.

The chain couples TRBV7-3 to TRBJ2-1, with 7 bases lining up with TRBD1. The CDR3 has 15 residues. The germline V gene has CDR1 SGHTA and CDR2 FQGTGA. V lost 0 bases, J lost 9 bases, and 8 bases stayed unmatched. The CDR3 loop is CASSLTGQAIGEQFF. The CDR3 DNA is TGTGCCAGCAGCTTAACAGGACAGGCCATTGGTGAGCAGTTCTTC.

This chain joins TRBV12-3 or TRBV12-4 and TRBJ2-5, with D perhaps matching TRBD1 (5 bases). The CDR3 is 13 residues long. The germline V and J ends were trimmed by 3 bases and 4 bases, with 9 bases remaining between them. In nucleotides, the CDR3 is TGTGCCAGCAGTTTTTCCAGGGCAGAGACCCAGTACTTC. It codes for CASSFSRAETQYF.

The rearrangement links TRBV7-9 to TRBJ2-6, with D perhaps TRBD2 (5 bases). V dropped 5 bases and J dropped 0 bases, with 8 bases sitting between them. The length of the CDR3 is 15 residues. Germline values: CDR1 SEHNR, CDR2 FQNEAQ (reference sequence). The CDR3 DNA reads TGTGCCAGCAGCCCCCGGGGCTCTGGGGCCAACGTCCTGACTTTC. Translating it yields CASSPRGSGANVLTF.

The chain couples TRBV28 to TRBJ1-1; TRBD1 matches at 8 bases. CDR1 is MDHEN and CDR2 is SYDVKM in the germline V gene. The CDR3 is 12 amino acids. V dropped 7 bases and J dropped 9; count of bases not matched to a gene: 7. CDR3 nucleotide sequence: TGTGCCAGCACGTTCACAGGGGGGAAAGCTTTCTTT. Amino acids: CASTFTGGKAFF.

The rearrangement joins TRBV19 to TRBJ1-1; TRBD1 agrees at 7 bases. From germline, CDR1 is LNHDA and CDR2 SQIVND (reference sequence). V lost 6 bases to trimming and J lost 3 bases; unmatched junction nucleotides: 1. The CDR3 contains 12 residues. In DNA form, the CDR3 reads TGTGCCAGTAGCAGGGGGGACACTGAAGCTTTCTTT. Its protein product is CASSRGDTEAFF.